What follows is one T cell receptor (beta chain) and its context. The antigen is not known. The sample is drawn from a study of CD8+ T cells in alopecia areata. Overall study context: It was oral tofacitinib, at 5 to 10 mg twice daily, that treated patients received. Tofacitinib was given for 6 to 18 months, then stopped for 6 months. Study-wide results and caveats: It was less clear whether patients shared TCRs than it was in mice, possibly because of HLA.

Extraction of RNA preceded its reverse transcription into cDNA, which served as the sequencing template. TCRdb's table, derived via immunoSEQ multiplex PCR, lists solely in-frame clones and lacks some. The sample includes approximately 180,000 clones, around 50% of them seen just once. This TCR came from a human donor with alopecia areata. Sequences were derived from CD4+ T cells sorted from blood, sampled at week 0.

The CDR3 protein is CSVEDFSTGGGGYTF. The CDR3 coding sequence is TGCAGCGTTGAAGATTTTAGTACAGGGGGAGGCGGCTACACCTTC. The genes are TRBV29-1 and TRBJ1-2; TRBD1 matches 8 bases. The V and J ends lost 0 bases and 8 bases, in that order; junction bases with no gene match: 11. The CDR3 extends over 15 amino acids. The germline V gene encodes CDR1 SQVTM and CDR2 ANQGSEA.